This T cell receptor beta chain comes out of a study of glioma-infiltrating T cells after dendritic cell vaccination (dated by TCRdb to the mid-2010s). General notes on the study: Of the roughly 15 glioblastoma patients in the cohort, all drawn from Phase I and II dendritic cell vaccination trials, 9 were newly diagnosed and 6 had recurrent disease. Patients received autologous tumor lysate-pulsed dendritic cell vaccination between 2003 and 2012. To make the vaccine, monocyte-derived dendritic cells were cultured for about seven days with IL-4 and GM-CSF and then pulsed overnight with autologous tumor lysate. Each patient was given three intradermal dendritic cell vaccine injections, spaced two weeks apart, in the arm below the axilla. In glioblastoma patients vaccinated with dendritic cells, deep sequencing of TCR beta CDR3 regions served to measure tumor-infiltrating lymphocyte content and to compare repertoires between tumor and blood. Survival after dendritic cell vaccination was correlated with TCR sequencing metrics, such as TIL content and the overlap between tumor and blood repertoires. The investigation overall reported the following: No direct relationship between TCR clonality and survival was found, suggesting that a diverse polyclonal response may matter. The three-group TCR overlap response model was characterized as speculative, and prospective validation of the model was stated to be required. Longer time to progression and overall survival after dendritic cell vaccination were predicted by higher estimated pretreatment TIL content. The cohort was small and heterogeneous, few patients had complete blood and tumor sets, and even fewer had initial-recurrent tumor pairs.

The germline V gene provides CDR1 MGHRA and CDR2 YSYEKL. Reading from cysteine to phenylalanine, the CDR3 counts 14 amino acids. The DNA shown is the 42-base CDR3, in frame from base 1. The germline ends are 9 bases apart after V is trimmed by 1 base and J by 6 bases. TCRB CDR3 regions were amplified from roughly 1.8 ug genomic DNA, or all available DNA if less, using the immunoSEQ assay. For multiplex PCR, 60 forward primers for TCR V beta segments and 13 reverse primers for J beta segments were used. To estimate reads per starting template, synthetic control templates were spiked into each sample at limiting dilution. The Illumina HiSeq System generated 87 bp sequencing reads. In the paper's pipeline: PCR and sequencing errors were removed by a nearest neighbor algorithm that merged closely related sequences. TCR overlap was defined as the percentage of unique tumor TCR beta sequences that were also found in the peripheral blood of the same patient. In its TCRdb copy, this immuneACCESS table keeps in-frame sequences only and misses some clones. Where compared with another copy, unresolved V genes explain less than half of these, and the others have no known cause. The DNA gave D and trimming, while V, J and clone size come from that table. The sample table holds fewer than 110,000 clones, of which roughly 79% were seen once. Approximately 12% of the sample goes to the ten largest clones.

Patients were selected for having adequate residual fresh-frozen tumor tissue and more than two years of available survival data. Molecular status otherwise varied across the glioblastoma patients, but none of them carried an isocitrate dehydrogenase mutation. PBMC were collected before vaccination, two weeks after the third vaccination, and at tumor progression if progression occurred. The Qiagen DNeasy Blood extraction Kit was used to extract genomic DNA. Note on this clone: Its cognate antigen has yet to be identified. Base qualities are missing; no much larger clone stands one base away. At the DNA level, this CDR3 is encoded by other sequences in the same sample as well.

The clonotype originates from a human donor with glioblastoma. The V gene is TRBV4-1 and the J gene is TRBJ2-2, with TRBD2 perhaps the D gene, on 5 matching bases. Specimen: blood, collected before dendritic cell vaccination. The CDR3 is CASSQVSGAGELFF. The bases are TGCGCCAGCAGCCAAGTTTCCGGGGCCGGGGAGCTGTTTTTT.